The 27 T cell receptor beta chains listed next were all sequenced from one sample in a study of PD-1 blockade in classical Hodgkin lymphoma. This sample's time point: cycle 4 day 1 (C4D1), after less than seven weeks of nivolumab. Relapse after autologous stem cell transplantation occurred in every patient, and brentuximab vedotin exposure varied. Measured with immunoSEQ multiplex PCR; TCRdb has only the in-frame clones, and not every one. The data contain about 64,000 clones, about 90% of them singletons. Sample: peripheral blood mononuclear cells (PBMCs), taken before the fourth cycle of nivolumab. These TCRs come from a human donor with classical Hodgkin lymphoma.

In nucleotides, the CDR3 is TGTGCCATCATGCAGGGACTAAAGTTTCCAGATACGCAGTATTTT. Protein sequence: CAIMQGLKFPDTQYF. The rearrangement uses TRBV10-3 and TRBJ2-3, with 7 nucleotides matching TRBD2. Germline V gives CDR1 ENHRY, CDR2 SYGVKD. Trimming at V came to 7 bases and at J to 4 bases, leaving 11 bases not matched to a gene. The CDR3 has 15 residues.

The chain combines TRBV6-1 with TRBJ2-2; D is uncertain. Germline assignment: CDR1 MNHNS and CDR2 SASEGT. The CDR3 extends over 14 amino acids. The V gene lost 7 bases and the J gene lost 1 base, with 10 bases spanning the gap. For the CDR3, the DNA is TGTGCCAGCAACGAGATCTTGAACACCGGGGAGCTGTTTTTT. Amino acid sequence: CASNEILNTGELFF.

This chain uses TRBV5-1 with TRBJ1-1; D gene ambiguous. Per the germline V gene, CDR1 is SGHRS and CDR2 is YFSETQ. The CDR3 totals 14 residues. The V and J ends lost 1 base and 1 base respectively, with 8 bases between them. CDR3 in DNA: TGCGCCAGCAGCTTGAATGCCAGGAACACTGAAGCTTTCTTT. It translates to CASSLNARNTEAFF.

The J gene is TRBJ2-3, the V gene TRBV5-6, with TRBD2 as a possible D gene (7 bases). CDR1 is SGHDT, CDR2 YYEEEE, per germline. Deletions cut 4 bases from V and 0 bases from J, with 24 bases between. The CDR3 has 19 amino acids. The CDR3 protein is CASSPAPSWGGDSTDTQYF. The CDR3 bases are TGTGCCAGCAGCCCTGCCCCCAGTTGGGGGGGCGATAGCACAGATACGCAGTATTTT.

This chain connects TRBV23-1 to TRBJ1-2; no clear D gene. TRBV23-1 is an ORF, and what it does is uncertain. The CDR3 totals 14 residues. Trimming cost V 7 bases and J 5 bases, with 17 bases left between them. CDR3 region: CASNTRGFSYGYTF. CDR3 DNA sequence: TGCGCCAGCAACACAAGAGGATTTTCTTATGGCTACACCTTC.

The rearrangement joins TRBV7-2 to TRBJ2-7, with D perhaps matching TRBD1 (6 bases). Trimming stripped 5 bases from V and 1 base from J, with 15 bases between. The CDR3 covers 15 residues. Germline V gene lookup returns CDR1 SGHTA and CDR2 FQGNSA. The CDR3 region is CASSEIPDRSYEQYF. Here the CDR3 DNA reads TGTGCCAGCAGCGAGATTCCGGACAGATCCTACGAGCAGTACTTC.

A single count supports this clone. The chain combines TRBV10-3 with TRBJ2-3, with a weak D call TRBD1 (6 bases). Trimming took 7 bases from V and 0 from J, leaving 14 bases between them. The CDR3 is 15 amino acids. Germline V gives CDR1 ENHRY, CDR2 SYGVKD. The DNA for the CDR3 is TGTGCCATCACCAGTACGGGACAAAGCACAGATACGCAGTATTTT. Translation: CAITSTGQSTDTQYF.

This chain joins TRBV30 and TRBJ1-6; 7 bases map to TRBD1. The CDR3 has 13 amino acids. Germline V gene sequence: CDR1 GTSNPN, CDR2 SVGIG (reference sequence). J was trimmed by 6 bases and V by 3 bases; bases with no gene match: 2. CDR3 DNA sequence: TGTGCCTGGAGCCGGGACAGTAATTCACCCCTCCACTTT. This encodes CAWSRDSNSPLHF. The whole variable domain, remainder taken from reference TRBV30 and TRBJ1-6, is SQTIHQWPATLVQPVGSPLSLECTVEGTSNPNLYWYRQAAGRGLQLLFYSVGIGQISSEVPQNLSASRPQDRQFILSSKKLLLSDSGFYLCAWSRDSNSPLHFGNGTRLTVT.

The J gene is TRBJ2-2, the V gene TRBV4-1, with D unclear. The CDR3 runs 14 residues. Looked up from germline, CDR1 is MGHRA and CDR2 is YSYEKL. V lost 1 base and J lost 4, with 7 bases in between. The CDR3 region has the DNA TGCGCCAGCAGCCAAGGTAGTGTCACCGGGGAGCTGTTTTTT. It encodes CASSQGSVTGELFF.

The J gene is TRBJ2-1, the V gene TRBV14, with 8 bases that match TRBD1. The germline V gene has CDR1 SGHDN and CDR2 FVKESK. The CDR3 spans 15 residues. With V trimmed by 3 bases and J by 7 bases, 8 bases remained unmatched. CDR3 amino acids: CASSHRAGGGNEQFF. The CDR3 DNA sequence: TGTGCCAGCAGCCATAGGGCAGGGGGCGGGAATGAGCAGTTCTTC.

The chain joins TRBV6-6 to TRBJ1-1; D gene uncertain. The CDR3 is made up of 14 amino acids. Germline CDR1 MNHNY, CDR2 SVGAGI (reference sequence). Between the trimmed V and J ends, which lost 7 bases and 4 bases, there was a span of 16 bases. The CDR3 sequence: CASTRSQVLTEAFF. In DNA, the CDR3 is TGTGCCAGCACGAGATCTCAGGTTCTCACTGAAGCTTTCTTT.

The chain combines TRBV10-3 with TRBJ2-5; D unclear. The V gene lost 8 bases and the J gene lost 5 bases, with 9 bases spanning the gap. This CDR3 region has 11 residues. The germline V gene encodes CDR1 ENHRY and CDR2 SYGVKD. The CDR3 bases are TGTGCCATCTCTGAGGAGGAGACCCAGTACTTC. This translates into CAISEEETQYF.

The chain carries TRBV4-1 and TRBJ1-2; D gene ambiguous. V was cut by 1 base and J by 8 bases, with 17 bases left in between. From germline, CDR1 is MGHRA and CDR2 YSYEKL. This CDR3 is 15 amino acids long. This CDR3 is CASSQGLTPPGGYTF. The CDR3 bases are TGCGCCAGCAGCCAAGGTCTGACGCCCCCGGGGGGCTACACCTTC.

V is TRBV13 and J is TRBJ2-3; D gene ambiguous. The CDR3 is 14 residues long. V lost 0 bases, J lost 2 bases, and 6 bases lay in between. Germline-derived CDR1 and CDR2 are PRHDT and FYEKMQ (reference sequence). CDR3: CASSLGLFTDTQYF. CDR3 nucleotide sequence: TGTGCCAGCAGCTTAGGCCTCTTCACAGATACGCAGTATTTT.

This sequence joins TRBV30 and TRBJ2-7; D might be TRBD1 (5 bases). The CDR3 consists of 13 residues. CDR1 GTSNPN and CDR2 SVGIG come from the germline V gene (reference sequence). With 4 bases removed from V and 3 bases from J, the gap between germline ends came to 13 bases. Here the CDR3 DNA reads TGTGCCTGGAACGAGGACACCGGCTACGAGCAGTACTTC. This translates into CAWNEDTGYEQYF.

Written as DNA, the CDR3 is TGCGCCAGCAGCCAAGATGGACTAGTCTACAATGAGCAGTTCTTC. This sequence encodes CASSQDGLVYNEQFF. The chain joins TRBV4-1 to TRBJ2-1; 7 bases map to TRBD2. The length of the CDR3 is 15 residues. The germline V gene encodes CDR1 MGHRA and CDR2 YSYEKL. Germline trimming cut 0 bases from V and 3 bases from J; bases unmatched to any gene: 2.

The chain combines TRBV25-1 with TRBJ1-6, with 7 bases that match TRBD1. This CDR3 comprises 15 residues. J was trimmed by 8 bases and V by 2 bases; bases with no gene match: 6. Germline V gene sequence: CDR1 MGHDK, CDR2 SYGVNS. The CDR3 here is CASSETRQGHSPLHF. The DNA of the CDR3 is TGTGCCAGCAGTGAAACAAGACAGGGCCATTCACCCCTCCACTTT.

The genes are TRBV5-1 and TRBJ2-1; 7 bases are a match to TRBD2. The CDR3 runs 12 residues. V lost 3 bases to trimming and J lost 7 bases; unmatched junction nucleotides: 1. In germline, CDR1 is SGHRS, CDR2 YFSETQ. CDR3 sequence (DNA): TGCGCCAGCAGCTGGGAGGGTAATGAGCAGTTCTTC. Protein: CASSWEGNEQFF.

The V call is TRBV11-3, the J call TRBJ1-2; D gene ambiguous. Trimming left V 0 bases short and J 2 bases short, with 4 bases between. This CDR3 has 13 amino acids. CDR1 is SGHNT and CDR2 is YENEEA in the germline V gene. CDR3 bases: TGTGCCAGCAGCTTAGATAGGAACTATGGCTACACCTTC. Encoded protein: CASSLDRNYGYTF.

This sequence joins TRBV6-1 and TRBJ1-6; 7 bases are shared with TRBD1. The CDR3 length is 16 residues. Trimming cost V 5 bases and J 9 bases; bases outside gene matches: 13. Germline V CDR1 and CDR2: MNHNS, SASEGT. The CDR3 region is CASSQGPTGRGSPLHF. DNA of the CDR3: TGTGCCAGCAGTCAAGGCCCGACAGGGAGGGGTTCACCCCTCCACTTT.

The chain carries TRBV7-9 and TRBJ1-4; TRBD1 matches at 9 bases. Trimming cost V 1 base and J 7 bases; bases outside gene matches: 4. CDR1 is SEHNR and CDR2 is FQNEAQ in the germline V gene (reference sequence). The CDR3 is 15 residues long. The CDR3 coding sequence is TGTGCCAGCAGCTTAGTGGGGACAGGGCGTGAAAAACTGTTTTTT. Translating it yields CASSLVGTGREKLFF.

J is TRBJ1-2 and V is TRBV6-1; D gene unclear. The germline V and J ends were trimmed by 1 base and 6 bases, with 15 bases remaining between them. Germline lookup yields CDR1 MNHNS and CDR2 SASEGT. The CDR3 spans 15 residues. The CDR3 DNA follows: TGTGCCAGCAGTGAAGGGCTGGTATGGCCTAATGGCTACACCTTC. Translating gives CASSEGLVWPNGYTF.

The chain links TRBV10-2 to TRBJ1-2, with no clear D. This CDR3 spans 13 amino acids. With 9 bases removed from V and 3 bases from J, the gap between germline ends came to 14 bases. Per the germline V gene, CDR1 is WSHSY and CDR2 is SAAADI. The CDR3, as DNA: TGCGCCAGTGGAACCGAACGGCACTATGGCTACACCTTC. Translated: CASGTERHYGYTF.

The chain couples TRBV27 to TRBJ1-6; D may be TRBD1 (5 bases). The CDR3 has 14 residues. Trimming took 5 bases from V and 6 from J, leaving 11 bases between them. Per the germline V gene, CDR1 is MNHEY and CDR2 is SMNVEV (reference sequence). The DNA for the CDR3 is TGTGCCAGCAGTCTCCTCGGGGGTAATTCACCCCTCCACTTT. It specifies CASSLLGGNSPLHF.

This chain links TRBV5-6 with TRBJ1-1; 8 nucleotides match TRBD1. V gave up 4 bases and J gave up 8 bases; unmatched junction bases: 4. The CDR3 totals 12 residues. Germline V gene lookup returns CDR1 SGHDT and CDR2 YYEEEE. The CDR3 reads CASSGPGGEAFF. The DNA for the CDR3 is TGTGCCAGCAGCGGGCCAGGGGGCGAAGCTTTCTTT.

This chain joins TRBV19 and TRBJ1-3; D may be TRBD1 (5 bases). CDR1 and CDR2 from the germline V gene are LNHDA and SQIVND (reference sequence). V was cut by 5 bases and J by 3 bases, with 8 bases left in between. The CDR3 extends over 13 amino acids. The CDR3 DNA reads TGTGCCAGTAGTGACAGAGGTGGAAACACCATATATTTT. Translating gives CASSDRGGNTIYF.

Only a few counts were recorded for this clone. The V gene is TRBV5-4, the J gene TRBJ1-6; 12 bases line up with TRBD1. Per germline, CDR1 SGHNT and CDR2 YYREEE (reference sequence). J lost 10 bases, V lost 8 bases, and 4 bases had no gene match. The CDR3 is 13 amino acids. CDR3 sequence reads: CARGQGAGSPLHF. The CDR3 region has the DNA TGTGCCAGGGGACAGGGGGCGGGCTCACCCCTCCACTTT.